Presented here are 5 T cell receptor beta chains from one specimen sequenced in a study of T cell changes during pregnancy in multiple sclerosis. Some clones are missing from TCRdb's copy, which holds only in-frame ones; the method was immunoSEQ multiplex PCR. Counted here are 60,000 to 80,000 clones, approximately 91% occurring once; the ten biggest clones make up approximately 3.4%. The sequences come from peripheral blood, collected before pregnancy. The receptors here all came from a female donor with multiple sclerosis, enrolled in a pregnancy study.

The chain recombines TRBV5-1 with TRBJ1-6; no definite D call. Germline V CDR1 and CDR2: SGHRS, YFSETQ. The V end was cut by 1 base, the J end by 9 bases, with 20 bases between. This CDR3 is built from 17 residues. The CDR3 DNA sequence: TGCGCCAGCAGCTTGCAACTACAAGGAGGGAGAGGTTCACCCCTCCACTTT. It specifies CASSLQLQGGRGSPLHF.

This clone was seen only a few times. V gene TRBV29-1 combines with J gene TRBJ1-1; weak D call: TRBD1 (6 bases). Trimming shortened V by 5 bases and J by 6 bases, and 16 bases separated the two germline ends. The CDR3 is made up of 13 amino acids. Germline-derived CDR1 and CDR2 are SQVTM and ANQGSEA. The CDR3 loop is CSVSQGNRAEAFF. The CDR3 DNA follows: TGCAGCGTTAGCCAAGGGAACAGGGCTGAAGCTTTCTTT.

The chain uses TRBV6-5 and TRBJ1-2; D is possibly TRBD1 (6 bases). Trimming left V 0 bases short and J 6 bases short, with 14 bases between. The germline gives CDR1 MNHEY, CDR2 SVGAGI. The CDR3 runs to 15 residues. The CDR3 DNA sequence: TGTGCCAGCAGTTACTCCCAGGGGACGTCCAATGGCTACACCTTC. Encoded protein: CASSYSQGTSNGYTF.

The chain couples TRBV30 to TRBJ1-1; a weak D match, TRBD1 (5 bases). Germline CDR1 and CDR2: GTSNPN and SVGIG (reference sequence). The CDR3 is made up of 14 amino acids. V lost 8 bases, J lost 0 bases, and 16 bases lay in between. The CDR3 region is CAVNRRYMNTEAFF. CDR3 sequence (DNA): TGTGCCGTGAACAGGCGGTACATGAACACTGAAGCTTTCTTT.

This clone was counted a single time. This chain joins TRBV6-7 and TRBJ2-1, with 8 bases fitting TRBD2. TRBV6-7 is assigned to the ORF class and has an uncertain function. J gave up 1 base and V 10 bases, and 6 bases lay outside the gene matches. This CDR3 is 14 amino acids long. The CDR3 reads CATSGRRSYNEQFF. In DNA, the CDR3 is TGTGCCACCAGCGGGAGAAGGTCCTACAATGAGCAGTTCTTC.